This T cell receptor beta chain is from a study of patients and donors after allogeneic stem cell transplantation. V dropped 8 bases and J dropped 1; count of bases not matched to a gene: 10. The germline V gene encodes CDR1 SGHVS and CDR2 FNYEAQ. This CDR3 spans 15 amino acids. TCRdb reanalysed the RT-PCR reads using MiXCR and keeps one entry per CDR3 protein. The table has roughly 230,000 distinct CDR3 sequences, around an eighth seen once; the top ten hold 11%. Sequencing input: blood, either unsorted or a sorted T cell fraction (not recorded which). The chain employs TRBV7-6 and TRBJ1-1, with 7 bases that match TRBD1. This clonotype was sampled from a human donor who was either an allogeneic HSCT recipient or a stem cell or donor lymphocyte infusion donor (not recorded which). It is not recorded whose cells these are; they may come from a transplant donor. As DNA, the CDR3 is TGTGCCAGCTTCTACTTACAGGGGCAGAACACTGAAGCTTTCTTT. Its translation is CASFYLQGQNTEAFF.